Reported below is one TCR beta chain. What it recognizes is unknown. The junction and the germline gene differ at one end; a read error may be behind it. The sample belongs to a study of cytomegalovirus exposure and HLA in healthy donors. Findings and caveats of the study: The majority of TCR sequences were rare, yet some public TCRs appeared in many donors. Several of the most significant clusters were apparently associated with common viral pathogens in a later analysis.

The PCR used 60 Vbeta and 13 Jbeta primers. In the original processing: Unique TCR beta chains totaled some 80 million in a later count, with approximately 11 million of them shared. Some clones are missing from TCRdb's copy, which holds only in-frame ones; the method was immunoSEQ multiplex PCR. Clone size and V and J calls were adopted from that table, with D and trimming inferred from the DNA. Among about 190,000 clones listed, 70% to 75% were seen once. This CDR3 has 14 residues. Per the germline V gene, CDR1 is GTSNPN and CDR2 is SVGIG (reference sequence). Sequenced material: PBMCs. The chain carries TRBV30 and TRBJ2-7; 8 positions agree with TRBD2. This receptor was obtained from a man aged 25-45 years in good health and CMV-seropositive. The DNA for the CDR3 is TGTGCCGGGAGGGGTAGCGGGGCCACCTACGAGCAGTACTTC. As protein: CAGRGSGATYEQYF.